The 28 T cell receptor beta chains presented below share a single source sample, sequenced in a study of low-dose radiotherapy and immunotherapy resistance in tumors. Specified time point: after trial treatment. Regarding treatment: LDRT plus nivolumab, ipilimumab, low-dose cyclophosphamide and aspirin (RACIN trial). TRAV- and TRBV-specific primers primed first-strand cDNA, covering alpha and beta chains. Using a constant-region primer together with a V-primer adapter, TCRs were subjected to 15 to 25 PCR cycles of amplification. TCRdb re-analysed the reads in MiXCR, keeping a single row per CDR3 protein. The sample contains roughly 95,000 distinct CDR3 sequences, around 20% of which appear only once. The sequencing here drew on PBMCs, taken after low-dose radiotherapy plus immunotherapy. These receptors all come from a female donor with ovarian cancer.

This clonotype was detected many times. The V gene is TRBV18, the J gene TRBJ2-5; 9 nucleotides line up with TRBD1. With 3 bases clipped from V and 5 bases from J, the junction kept 4 bases outside the gene matches. The V gene's germline CDR1 is KGHSH and CDR2 LQKENI. The CDR3 spans 14 residues. The CDR3, as DNA: TGTGCCAGCTCACCGACAGGGGGTCAGGAGACCCAGTACTTC. Translating gives CASSPTGGQETQYF.

Many counts were recorded for this clonotype. Germline is not matched at one junction end, which may reflect a read error. The rearrangement links TRBV5-1 to TRBJ1-5, with D hard to call. Germline V gene lookup returns CDR1 SGHRS and CDR2 YFSETQ. There are 14 residues in the CDR3. The CDR3 DNA sequence: TGTGCCAGCAGCGCCGGTCACGTCGATCAGCCCCAGCATTTT. This translates into CASSAGHVDQPQHF.

This clonotype was seen only a few times. The V call is TRBV9, the J call TRBJ2-1; 9 bases line up with TRBD1. Per the germline V gene, CDR1 is SGDLS and CDR2 is YYNGEE. Losses at the gene ends were 1 base for V and 1 base for J; bases not matched to a gene: 6. The CDR3 extends over 17 amino acids. The CDR3, as DNA: TGTGCCAGCAGCGTACGACCACAGGGGGCTTCCTACAATGAGCAGTTCTTC. The encoded protein is CASSVRPQGASYNEQFF.

This clonotype was counted many times. This chain links TRBV30 with TRBJ1-2, with no clear D. The CDR3 is 13 amino acids. Trimming stripped 1 base from V and 3 bases from J, with 9 bases between. Germline CDR1 GTSNPN, CDR2 SVGIG (reference sequence). For the CDR3, the DNA is TGTGCCTGGAGTGAGGCGAGAGACTATGGCTACACCTTC. As protein: CAWSEARDYGYTF.

This clonotype was seen many times. The chain employs TRBV19 and TRBJ2-3, with D possibly matching TRBD2 (5 bases). The CDR3 runs to 12 residues. From germline, CDR1 is LNHDA and CDR2 SQIVND (reference sequence). Trimming took off 6 bases at V and 7 bases at J, with 11 bases between the two ends. CDR3 in amino acids: CASSPSGNTQYF. The CDR3 bases are TGTGCCAGTAGCCCCTCCGGGAATACGCAGTATTTT.

This clonotype came up many times. The chain has TRBV24-1 and TRBJ1-1; no reliable D call. This CDR3 contains 14 residues. Germline CDR1 is KGHDR and CDR2 is SFDVKD. The V end lost 12 bases, the J end lost 1 base, and 17 bases lay between the germline ends. The CDR3 bases are TGTGCCTCCAAGTCCGGGGAAGGGAACACTGAAGCTTTCTTT. Residues: CASKSGEGNTEAFF.

In regard to this clonotype: With a far larger clone one base away, a read error is the likely cause. This chain links TRBV6-4 with TRBJ2-7; D is possibly TRBD1 (5 bases). Per the germline V gene, CDR1 is MRHNA and CDR2 is SNTAGT. Trimming shortened V by 4 bases and J by 7 bases, and 20 bases separated the two germline ends. This CDR3 region has 15 residues. The DNA of the CDR3 is TGTGCCAGCAGTGTTGAACTGGGGCCCGGCAATGAGCAGTACTTC. Translated, it gives CASSVELGPGNEQYF.

Many counts were recorded for this clonotype. The chain combines TRBV11-1 with TRBJ1-1, with D perhaps matching TRBD1 (6 bases). Per germline, CDR1 SGHAT and CDR2 FQDESV (reference sequence). Trimming took off 4 bases at V and 2 bases at J, with 11 bases between the two ends. The CDR3 sequence is 14 residues long. The CDR3 DNA reads as TGTGCCAGCAGCTCTAGGACAGTTAACACTGAAGCTTTCTTT. Its translation is CASSSRTVNTEAFF.

The sample holds many counts of this clonotype. The chain employs TRBV5-1 and TRBJ2-1, with D possibly TRBD2 on 7 matching bases. Germline V gene sequence: CDR1 SGHRS, CDR2 YFSETQ. The V end was cut by 1 base, the J end by 8 bases, with 16 bases between. This CDR3 spans 15 amino acids. The CDR3 spells CASSLSGGAGHEQFF. The CDR3 DNA is TGCGCCAGCAGCTTGTCGGGGGGCGCAGGGCATGAGCAGTTCTTC.

This clonotype was seen at least ten times. V and J are TRBV27 and TRBJ2-1, with D possibly being TRBD1 (5 bases). Deletions cut 6 bases from V and 5 bases from J, with 23 bases between. Germline loops: CDR1 MNHEY, CDR2 SMNVEV (reference sequence). The CDR3 spans 17 residues. The CDR3 region has the DNA TGTGCCAGCAGCCGCATAGGTATGACAGCGCGCCACAATGAGCAGTTCTTC. It translates to CASSRIGMTARHNEQFF.

This clonotype was detected ten times or more. The gene calls are TRBV11-3 and TRBJ2-3; TRBD2 might be the D (6 bases). Trimming took off 7 bases at V and 3 bases at J, with 14 bases between the two ends. In germline, CDR1 is SGHNT, CDR2 YENEEA. The CDR3 sequence is 14 residues long. The CDR3 sequence: CASTGTAGTDTQYF. The CDR3 coding sequence is TGTGCCAGCACCGGGACTGCTGGGACAGATACGCAGTATTTT.

The chain has TRBV7-6 and TRBJ2-3, with TRBD2 as a possible D gene (6 bases). CDR1 SGHVS and CDR2 FNYEAQ come from the germline V gene. This CDR3 comprises 16 residues. The V gene lost 5 bases and the J gene lost 0 bases, with 15 bases spanning the gap. CDR3 residues: CASSRSTRPSTDTQYF. The CDR3 DNA is TGTGCCAGCAGCAGATCGACTAGACCTAGCACAGATACGCAGTATTTT.

This clonotype occurred many times. The V gene is TRBV20-1, the J gene TRBJ2-1; 8 bases agree with TRBD2. V lost 3 bases to trimming and J lost 3 bases; unmatched junction nucleotides: 7. The CDR3 sequence is 15 residues long. CDR1 and CDR2 from the germline V gene are DFQATT and SNEGSKA (reference sequence). The CDR3 loop reads CSARAPSGLYNEQFF. In DNA, the CDR3 is TGCAGTGCTAGGGCCCCTAGCGGGCTCTACAATGAGCAGTTCTTC.

Of note for this clonotype: This sequence is one base from a far larger clone and is likely a read error. The chain combines TRBV6-1 with TRBJ2-2, with TRBD2 as a possible D gene (6 bases). Germline CDR1 and CDR2: MNHNS and SASEGT. The CDR3 runs to 16 residues. The chain's CDR3 is CVISEGTSIRTGELFF. The CDR3 DNA reads TGTGTCATCAGTGAAGGGACTTCTATCCGGACCGGGGAGCTGTTTTTT.

The table lists this clonotype with many counts. V usage is TRBV29-1 and J usage is TRBJ2-3; 7 positions match TRBD1. The germline V gene encodes CDR1 SQVTM and CDR2 ANQGSEA. V shed 6 bases, J shed 0 bases, and the junction held 9 bases outside the gene matches. The CDR3 length is 15 residues. CDR3 sequence reads: CSVQGQAGSTDTQYF. The CDR3 DNA sequence: TGCAGCGTGCAAGGACAGGCGGGTAGCACAGATACGCAGTATTTT.

This clonotype occurred many times. The CDR3 sequence is CASSGNRASSYEQYF. For the CDR3, the DNA is TGTGCCAGCAGCGGAAACAGGGCAAGCTCCTACGAGCAGTACTTC. The chain combines TRBV11-3 with TRBJ2-7; TRBD1 might be the D (6 bases). V was cut by 5 bases and J by 0 bases, with 14 bases left in between. Germline V gene sequence: CDR1 SGHNT, CDR2 YENEEA. The CDR3 contains 15 residues.

In this sample, this clonotype turned up many times. This rearrangement joins TRBV20-1 to TRBJ1-3; no clear D gene. Germline V gene lookup returns CDR1 DFQATT and CDR2 SNEGSKA (reference sequence). Trimming pared 3 bases from V and 8 bases from J, leaving 11 bases between. CDR3 length: 12 residues. The CDR3 is CSASQERDTIYF. The CDR3 DNA follows: TGCAGTGCTAGCCAGGAGCGGGACACCATATATTTT.

This clonotype has just a few counts. J is TRBJ1-4 and V is TRBV28, with 10 bases identical to TRBD1. V lost 7 bases, J lost 6 bases, and 5 bases stayed unmatched. Germline assignment: CDR1 MDHEN and CDR2 SYDVKM. The CDR3 consists of 14 residues. CDR3 in amino acids: CASTSTGGYEKLFF. The CDR3 DNA reads TGTGCCAGCACCTCGACAGGGGGCTATGAAAAACTGTTTTTT.

Regarding this clonotype: A much bigger clone sits one base away, suggesting this may be a read error. The chain has TRBV6-6 and TRBJ2-3; D possibly corresponds to TRBD2 (6 bases). Germline V gene sequence: CDR1 MNHNY, CDR2 SVGAGI (reference sequence). The CDR3 runs 16 residues. The CDR3, as DNA: TGCGCCAGCAGGTTTGCGGGACGGGGTACCACAAATACGCAGTATTTT. The encoded protein is CASRFAGRGTTNTQYF.

This clonotype occurred many times. This chain connects TRBV18 to TRBJ2-3, with D perhaps assigned TRBD1 or TRBD2 (6 bases each). The V gene's germline CDR1 is KGHSH and CDR2 LQKENI. CDR3 length: 17 residues. The V gene lost 4 bases and the J gene lost 2 bases, with 19 bases spanning the gap. The CDR3 nucleotides read TGTGCCAGCTCACGAACGAACTTTGGGGGGCCCACAGATACGCAGTATTTT. The encoded protein is CASSRTNFGGPTDTQYF.

This clonotype came up many times. The chain uses TRBV28 and TRBJ2-5; 7 bases align to TRBD1. CDR3 length: 14 amino acids. V shed 7 bases and J 4 bases; nucleotides not matched to a gene: 9. Germline CDR1 MDHEN, CDR2 SYDVKM. CDR3 region: CASMTGIQRETQYF. The CDR3 DNA sequence: TGTGCCAGCATGACAGGGATTCAAAGAGAGACCCAGTACTTC.

This clonotype was detected ten times or more. The chain has TRBV7-8 and TRBJ1-2; tentatively, D is TRBD1 (6 bases). The germline V gene encodes CDR1 SGHVS and CDR2 FQNEAQ. Deletions cut 6 bases from V and 8 bases from J, with 16 bases between. The CDR3 extends over 13 amino acids. CDR3 sequence: CASSYSPGTGYTF. Written as DNA, the CDR3 is TGTGCCAGCAGTTACAGTCCCGGGACAGGCTACACCTTC.

In this sample, this clonotype turned up once. The chain links TRBV15 to TRBJ2-6, with D possibly called TRBD1 or TRBD2 (6 bases each). Germline V CDR1 and CDR2: LNHNV, YYDKDF (reference sequence). The V end lost 5 bases, the J end lost 1 base, and 18 bases lay between the germline ends. This CDR3 is built from 18 residues. The CDR3 DNA sequence: TGTGCCACCAGCGGTCTATGGGGGGCGCCGTCTGGGGCCAACGTCCTGACTTTC. This sequence encodes CATSGLWGAPSGANVLTF.

This clonotype showed up many times. The chain combines TRBV28 with TRBJ2-7, with D maybe TRBD2 (6 bases). This CDR3 has 14 amino acids. Germline V CDR1 and CDR2: MDHEN, SYDVKM. V dropped 6 bases and J dropped 0 bases, with 12 bases sitting between them. Here the CDR3 DNA reads TGTGCCAGCAGCCTTAGCGGCCTCTCCTACGAGCAGTACTTC. Its translation is CASSLSGLSYEQYF.

With regard to this clonotype: A much more abundant neighbour one base away suggests this may be a read error. This chain links TRBV19 with TRBJ2-7; TRBD2 matches 13 bases. This CDR3 comprises 15 residues. The V segment lost 3 bases and the J segment 7 bases; nucleotides outside the gene matches: 6. The germline V gene encodes CDR1 LNHDA and CDR2 SQIVND (reference sequence). The CDR3 region is CASSMRGLAGVEQYF. The DNA of the CDR3 is TGTGCCAGTAGTATGAGAGGACTAGCGGGAGTTGAGCAGTACTTC. Together with reference TRBV19 and TRBJ2-7, the CDR3 gives the full variable domain: DGGITQSPKYLFRKEGQNVTLSCEQNLNHDAMYWYRQDPGQGLRLIYYSQIVNDFQKGDIAEGYSVSREKKESFPLTVTSAQKNPTAFYLCASSMRGLAGVEQYFGPGTRLTVT.

This clonotype was picked up many times. V gene TRBV5-1 combines with J gene TRBJ2-7; 9 positions agree with TRBD1. CDR1 and CDR2 from the germline V gene are SGHRS and YFSETQ. The CDR3 runs to 15 residues. J was trimmed by 2 bases and V by 5 bases; bases with no gene match: 8. Written as DNA, the CDR3 is TGCGCCAGCAGTCGGGACAGGGAAACGCCCTACGAGCAGTACTTC. Amino acid sequence: CASSRDRETPYEQYF.

This clonotype was recorded many times. This sequence joins TRBV6-2 or TRBV6-3 and TRBJ1-6; 7 nucleotides agree with TRBD1. The CDR3 loop spans 14 amino acids. With 6 bases clipped from V and 6 bases from J, the junction kept 5 bases outside the gene matches. CDR1 and CDR2 from the germline V gene are MNHEY and SVGEGT. Here the CDR3 reads CASRGTEPNSPLHF. The CDR3 DNA sequence: TGTGCCAGCAGAGGGACAGAACCTAATTCACCCCTCCACTTT.

This clonotype occurred many times. The chain is built from TRBV20-1 and TRBJ2-1; 10 bases line up with TRBD2. V lost 2 bases to trimming and J lost 2 bases; unmatched junction nucleotides: 9. From germline, CDR1 is DFQATT and CDR2 SNEGSKA (reference sequence). This CDR3 contains 17 residues. CDR3 region: CSARHSGGTQTYNEQFF. CDR3 nucleotides: TGCAGTGCTAGACATAGCGGGGGGACCCAAACCTACAATGAGCAGTTCTTC.